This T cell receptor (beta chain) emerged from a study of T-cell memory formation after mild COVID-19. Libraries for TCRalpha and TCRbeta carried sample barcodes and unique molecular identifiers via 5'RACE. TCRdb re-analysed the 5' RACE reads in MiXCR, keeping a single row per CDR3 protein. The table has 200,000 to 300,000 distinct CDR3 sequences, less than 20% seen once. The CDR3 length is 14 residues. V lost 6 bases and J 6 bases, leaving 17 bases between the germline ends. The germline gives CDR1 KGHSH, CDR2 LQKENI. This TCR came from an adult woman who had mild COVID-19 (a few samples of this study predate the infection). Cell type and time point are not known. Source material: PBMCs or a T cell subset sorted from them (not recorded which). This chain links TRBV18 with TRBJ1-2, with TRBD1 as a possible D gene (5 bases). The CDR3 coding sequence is TGTGCCAGCTCGCCTGGGACCCGTGCTAATGGCTACACCTTC. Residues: CASSPGTRANGYTF.